These 13 T cell receptor beta chains were all obtained from the same sample, sequenced in a study of monozygotic twins with inflammatory bowel disease. After re-calling the 5' RACE reads, TCRdb lists one entry per CDR3 protein, DNA absent. This listing includes under 200,000 distinct CDR3 sequences. The sample was blood. Source of these receptors: a human donor with ulcerative colitis or Crohn's disease, or a healthy co-twin of an affected twin (not recorded which).

V usage is TRBV20-1 and J usage is TRBJ2-2. The CDR3 loop spans 11 amino acids. Germline V gives CDR1 DFQATT, CDR2 SNEGSKA (reference sequence). The CDR3 sequence: CSASLSGELFF.

The CDR3 loop reads CASSLPLGGTVGTQYF. The chain joins TRBV5-1 to TRBJ2-5; TCRdb lists TRBD1, though no DNA is available to test this call. Germline loops: CDR1 SGHRS, CDR2 YFSETQ. The CDR3 is 16 residues long.

The chain joins TRBV7-2 to TRBJ2-5; the TCRdb D gene call, TRBD1, has no DNA to confirm it. In germline, CDR1 is SGHTA, CDR2 FQGNSA. The CDR3 runs 16 residues. The CDR3 protein is CASSPPGRGGQETQYF.

CDR3 region: CSARPRGVNNSPLHF. The V and J genes are TRBV20-1 and TRBJ1-6. The CDR3 spans 15 residues. The germline V gene has CDR1 DFQATT and CDR2 SNEGSKA (reference sequence).

The chain combines TRBV28 with TRBJ2-7; with no DNA, the TCRdb D assignment of TRBD2 cannot be verified. The CDR3 has 16 amino acids. The germline gives CDR1 MDHEN, CDR2 SYDVKM. The CDR3 region is CASSPLPPGDLYEQYF.

This sequence joins TRBV5-1 and TRBJ1-1; the D call from TCRdb, TRBD1, cannot be confirmed without DNA. The germline V gene encodes CDR1 SGHRS and CDR2 YFSETQ. The CDR3 totals 13 residues. The CDR3 here is CASSRQGLTEAFF.

This chain links TRBV15 with TRBJ1-2; TCRdb's D call of TRBD1 is untestable without DNA. The length of the CDR3 is 14 residues. Germline V lookup: CDR1 LNHNV, CDR2 YYDKDF (reference sequence). CDR3 sequence: CATSRDRTVYGYTF.

The chain carries TRBV5-1 and TRBJ2-6; TCRdb's D call of TRBD1 is untestable without DNA. This CDR3 region has 16 residues. Germline CDR1 and CDR2: SGHRS and YFSETQ. This CDR3 is CASSLQGYSGANVLTF.

The chain joins TRBV7-8 to TRBJ2-1. Germline-derived CDR1 and CDR2 are SGHVS and FQNEAQ. The CDR3 runs 15 residues. CDR3: CASSLDPGPYNEQFF.

V gene TRBV7-2 combines with J gene TRBJ1-5; the D call from TCRdb, TRBD1, cannot be confirmed without DNA. The CDR3 is 14 residues long. The germline V gene has CDR1 SGHTA and CDR2 FQGNSA. This CDR3 is CASSYLQGYQPQHF.

This sequence joins TRBV5-1 and TRBJ2-7; without DNA, the TCRdb call of TRBD1 cannot be checked. CDR1 is SGHRS and CDR2 is YFSETQ in the germline V gene. This CDR3 has 14 amino acids. The CDR3 sequence: CASSLAGTAYEQYF.

The rearrangement joins TRBV29-1 to TRBJ1-1; TCRdb outputs TRBD1, but without DNA this stays unchecked. Germline CDR1 SQVTM, CDR2 ANQGSEA. This CDR3 region has 13 residues. The CDR3 region is CSVGSGQNTEAFF.

J is TRBJ1-6 and V is TRBV2; TCRdb's D gene call, TRBD1, goes unchecked for lack of DNA. There are 13 residues in the CDR3. Germline-derived CDR1 and CDR2 are SNHLY and FYNNEI. The CDR3 sequence is CASIQGLNSPLHF.